Listed here are 15 T cell receptor beta chains from one sample, sequenced in a study of CD8 T cells in ankylosing spondylitis. TCRdb independently ran MiXCR on the 5' RACE reads; one entry per CDR3 protein. The sample holds about 240,000 distinct CDR3 sequences, around 9.2% seen once. The sample was blood, either unsorted or a sorted T cell fraction (not recorded which). Source of these receptors: a male donor with ankylosing spondylitis or in good health (not recorded which).

In its sample, this clonotype was seen many times. V is TRBV5-1 and J is TRBJ2-5; possible D gene TRBD1, 6 bases. From germline, CDR1 is SGHRS and CDR2 YFSETQ. Trimming left V 1 base short and J 2 bases short, with 15 bases between. There are 16 residues in the CDR3. The CDR3 region is CASSLTTPGTQETQYF. The CDR3 DNA is TGCGCCAGCAGCTTGACCACTCCAGGGACACAAGAGACCCAGTACTTC.

This clonotype showed up just a few times. The chain recombines TRBV12-3 or TRBV12-4 with TRBJ2-4; 9 nucleotides match TRBD1. The CDR3 is made up of 17 amino acids. J lost 1 base, V lost 3 bases, and 7 bases had no gene match. CDR3 amino acids: CASSFRTGVKAKNIQYF. CDR3 bases: TGTGCCAGCAGTTTCCGGACAGGGGTGAAGGCCAAAAACATTCAGTACTTC.

This clonotype has only a few counts. V and J are TRBV7-9 and TRBJ1-4; D unclear. The CDR3 sequence is 16 residues long. With 5 bases removed from V and 7 bases from J, the gap between germline ends came to 20 bases. Germline lookup yields CDR1 SEHNR and CDR2 FQNEAQ (reference sequence). The CDR3 DNA sequence: TGTGCCAGCAGCCCAATGGCGGGAGGCGGTGGTGAAAAACTGTTTTTT. Protein sequence: CASSPMAGGGGEKLFF.

The CDR3 nucleotides are TGTGCCAGCGCCCCCAAGGACGGGTACAATCAGCCCCAGCATTTT. As protein: CASAPKDGYNQPQHF. J is TRBJ1-5 and V is TRBV6-2 or TRBV6-3; D is uncertain. Germline values: CDR1 MNHEY, CDR2 SVGEGT. The CDR3 length is 15 residues. The germline V and J ends were trimmed by 8 bases and 3 bases, with 17 bases remaining between them.

About this clonotype: One junction end disagrees with the germline gene, perhaps due to a read error. The chain has TRBV7-8 and TRBJ2-7, with 7 bases identical to TRBD2. CDR1 is SGHVS, CDR2 FQNEAQ, per germline. The CDR3 consists of 15 residues. CDR3 region: CASSLGGRGSYEQYF. CDR3 DNA: TGTGCCAGCAGTTTAGGAGGGAGGGGTTCCTACGAGCAGTACTTC. Combining the CDR3 with reference TRBV7-8 and TRBJ2-7 gives the whole variable domain GAGVSQSPRYKVAKRGQDVALRCDPISGHVSLFWYQQALGQGPEFLTYFQNEAQLDKSGLPSDRFFAERPEGSVSTLKIQRTQQEDSAVYLCASSLGGRGSYEQYFGPGTRLTVT.

This clonotype was counted many times. CDR3 loop: CASSLVRDNSPLHF. The CDR3 coding sequence is TGTGCCAGCAGTTTGGTCAGAGATAATTCACCCCTCCACTTT. The V and J genes are TRBV6-5 and TRBJ1-6; D ambiguous. Germline CDR1 MNHEY, CDR2 SVGAGI. V lost 4 bases, J lost 5 bases, and 9 bases lay in between. The CDR3 has 14 amino acids.

The table lists this clonotype with many counts. The V gene is TRBV15, the J gene TRBJ2-3; 7 nucleotides line up with TRBD2. The CDR3 has 14 amino acids. Trimming removed 0 bases from V and 6 bases from J; junction bases left unmatched: 3. CDR1 is LNHNV, CDR2 YYDKDF, per germline (reference sequence). The CDR3 loop reads CATSRDGRGDTQYF. Here the CDR3 DNA reads TGTGCCACCAGCAGAGATGGGCGGGGGGATACGCAGTATTTT.

Here the CDR3 DNA reads TGTGCCAGCAGCAGGGGGGCAGGGCACGACTATGGCTACACCTTC. It translates to CASSRGAGHDYGYTF. The chain joins TRBV7-2 to TRBJ1-2; possible D gene TRBD1, 6 bases. Germline lookup yields CDR1 SGHTA and CDR2 FQGNSA. Deletions cut 5 bases from V and 3 bases from J, with 16 bases between. This CDR3 is built from 15 residues.

This clonotype was counted many times. This chain links TRBV19 with TRBJ2-1; TRBD2 matches 14 bases. The J segment lost 0 bases and the V segment lost 4 bases, leaving 2 bases of the junction unmatched. Germline V lookup: CDR1 LNHDA, CDR2 SQIVND (reference sequence). There are 17 residues in the CDR3. CDR3 bases: TGTGCCAGTAGTAGGACTAGCGGGGGGTTCTCCTACAATGAGCAGTTCTTC. Its translation is CASSRTSGGFSYNEQFF.

This clonotype was seen many times. This rearrangement joins TRBV5-1 to TRBJ2-2, with TRBD1 matching over 7 bases. The V gene end was trimmed by 4 bases and the J gene end by 6 bases; junction bases not matched to a gene: 6. In germline, CDR1 is SGHRS, CDR2 YFSETQ. This CDR3 has 14 residues. CDR3 sequence: CASSSYRGPGELFF. CDR3 coding DNA: TGCGCCAGCAGCAGTTACAGGGGACCCGGGGAGCTGTTTTTT.

This clonotype came up many times. The chain links TRBV5-1 to TRBJ1-2; 7 positions match TRBD1. From germline, CDR1 is SGHRS and CDR2 YFSETQ. Trimming removed 4 bases from V and 2 bases from J; junction bases left unmatched: 5. This CDR3 comprises 14 residues. The CDR3 reads CASSTKGGNYGYTF. DNA for the CDR3: TGCGCCAGCAGCACCAAAGGGGGCAACTATGGCTACACCTTC.

The V and J genes are TRBV5-5 and TRBJ1-2; 7 bases agree with TRBD1. After removal of 0 bases from V and 2 bases from J, the junction contained 4 bases not matched to a gene. CDR3 size: 15 residues. Germline CDR1 is SGHKS and CDR2 is YYEKEE (reference sequence). CDR3 sequence reads: CASSLVRQGNYGYTF. In DNA form, the CDR3 reads TGTGCCAGCAGCTTGGTCCGACAGGGAAACTATGGCTACACCTTC.

In its sample, this clonotype was seen many times. V gene TRBV27 combines with J gene TRBJ1-1, with 7 bases identical to TRBD1. The V segment lost 0 bases and the J segment 5 bases; nucleotides outside the gene matches: 6. Looked up from germline, CDR1 is MNHEY and CDR2 is SMNVEV (reference sequence). This CDR3 has 15 residues. The CDR3 sequence is CASSLSTGRRTEAFF. The CDR3 bases are TGTGCCAGCAGTTTATCGACAGGGCGGAGGACTGAAGCTTTCTTT.

The table lists this clonotype with a few counts. The chain recombines TRBV3-1 with TRBJ2-1, with TRBD2 matching over 9 bases. Per the germline V gene, CDR1 is LGHDT and CDR2 is YNNKEL (reference sequence). V lost 5 bases to trimming and J lost 0 bases; unmatched junction nucleotides: 8. This CDR3 is built from 17 residues. CDR3 coding DNA: TGTGCCAGCAGCTCGGCCCTTAGCGGGAGCTCCTACAATGAGCAGTTCTTC. Translating it yields CASSSALSGSSYNEQFF.

This clonotype occurred many times. Germline and junction disagree at one end, which may indicate a read error. The V gene is TRBV29-1, the J gene TRBJ1-4; D may be TRBD1 (5 bases). The CDR3 has 14 amino acids. Germline CDR1 and CDR2: SQVTM and ANQGSEA. The CDR3 DNA follows: TGCAGCGTTGCCCCCACCGGGGCTAAGGAAAAACTGTTTTTT. Amino acids: CSVAPTGAKEKLFF.